The 5 T cell receptor beta chains given below trace back to one sample, sequenced in a study of T-cell memory formation after mild COVID-19. TCRdb recomputed calls from the 5' RACE reads with MiXCR, one row per CDR3 protein. The table has roughly 580,000 distinct CDR3 sequences, roughly 17% seen once. Sequenced: PBMCs or a T cell subset sorted from them (not recorded which). These receptors were obtained from an adult woman who had mild COVID-19 (a few samples of this study predate the infection). Cell type and time point are not known.

CDR3 DNA sequence: TGTGCCAGTAGTAGACTAAACAGGGTTGAACAGCCCCAGCATTTT. Translating gives CASSRLNRVEQPQHF. V gene TRBV19 combines with J gene TRBJ1-5; D is perhaps TRBD1 (6 bases). The V gene lost 4 bases and the J gene lost 7 bases, with 17 bases spanning the gap. This CDR3 is built from 15 residues. Germline CDR1 and CDR2: LNHDA and SQIVND (reference sequence).

This clonotype turned up a few times. The chain recombines TRBV5-4 with TRBJ1-2; tentatively, D is TRBD1 (6 bases). Trimming removed 5 bases at V and 2 bases at J, with 19 bases between. The CDR3 is 16 residues long. Germline CDR1 and CDR2: SGHNT and YYREEE (reference sequence). The CDR3 here is CASRRGKGPANYGYTF. CDR3 nucleotide sequence: TGTGCCAGCAGAAGGGGGAAGGGCCCCGCCAACTATGGCTACACCTTC.

This clonotype was seen only once. The chain recombines TRBV12-3 or TRBV12-4 with TRBJ1-1; D uncertain. CDR3 length equals 12 residues. Trimming stripped 5 bases from V and 11 bases from J, with 15 bases between. The CDR3 coding sequence is TGTGCCAGCAGTACCACCGGGCGAGCGGCTTTCTTT. Translated: CASSTTGRAAFF.

This clonotype was counted a few times. This chain connects TRBV12-3 or TRBV12-4 to TRBJ2-1; the D gene could be TRBD1 or TRBD2 (5 bases each). The CDR3 runs to 13 residues. V lost 6 bases to trimming and J lost 8 bases, with 14 bases between them. As DNA, the CDR3 is TGTGCCAGCAGGTCGACCCGGGACCATGAGCAGTTCTTC. Its protein is CASRSTRDHEQFF.

The CDR3 nucleotides read TGTGCCTGGAGTCCCCTAGCGGGGGGGCGCGGCTACGAGCAGTACTTC. As protein: CAWSPLAGGRGYEQYF. The chain is built from TRBV30 and TRBJ2-7; TRBD2 agrees at 12 bases. From germline, CDR1 is GTSNPN and CDR2 SVGIG (reference sequence). The V and J ends lost 2 bases and 3 bases, in that order; junction bases with no gene match: 8. The CDR3 loop spans 16 amino acids.